One sample yielded the 11 T cell receptor beta chains listed below, sequenced in a study of blood T cells in healthy people across ages. Primed by a sample-barcoded 5' primer and a J-beta primer mix, a second PCR proceeded for roughly 6 to 12 cycles. TCRdb reprocessed the 5' RACE reads via MiXCR and lists one record per CDR3 protein. The sample yields 1.5 million to 2 million distinct CDR3 sequences, 28% seen once. The sequencing sample was made of blood. The receptors were sampled from a woman aged 30 to 39 in good health.

The V and J genes are TRBV7-3 and TRBJ2-5; D is possibly TRBD1 or TRBD2 (5 bases each). V lost 5 bases and J 11 bases, leaving 18 bases between the germline ends. Germline-derived CDR1 and CDR2 are SGHTA and FQGTGA. The CDR3 sequence is 13 residues long. CDR3 residues: CASSTNGAGEQYF. The CDR3 DNA follows: TGTGCCAGCAGCACCAACGGGGCCGGTGAGCAGTACTTC.

Of note for this clonotype: This clone may be a read error of a much larger clone one base away. The chain combines TRBV27 with TRBJ2-5; D gene ambiguous. The germline CDR1 and CDR2 sequences are MNHEY and SMNVEV (reference sequence). The CDR3 loop spans 13 amino acids. As DNA, the CDR3 is TGTGCCAGCAGGTTATCGAATGGGGAGACCCAGTACTTC. Its translation: CASRLSNGETQYF.

This clonotype appeared a few times. This rearrangement joins TRBV18 to TRBJ2-1, with 7 bases identical to TRBD2. The CDR3 loop spans 16 amino acids. Losses at the gene ends were 2 bases for V and 0 bases for J; bases not matched to a gene: 4. Germline CDR1 KGHSH, CDR2 LQKENI. The CDR3 here is CASSPRASGSYNEQFF. The CDR3 DNA reads as TGTGCCAGCTCACCAAGGGCTAGCGGCTCCTACAATGAGCAGTTCTTC.

To note about this clonotype: A read error may be the cause here, since a much bigger clone is one base away. The J gene is TRBJ2-7, the V gene TRBV12-5, with D uncertain. V lost 6 bases to trimming and J lost 7 bases, with 19 bases between them. The germline V gene has CDR1 LGHNT and CDR2 FRNRAP. The CDR3 length is 14 residues. The CDR3 here is CASGRTIAYNEQYF. CDR3 nucleotides: TGTGCTAGTGGCCGCACCATCGCTTACAATGAGCAGTACTTC.

This clonotype was seen many times. The rearrangement joins TRBV10-2 to TRBJ1-2; TRBD1 matches 7 bases. The CDR3 runs to 15 residues. Per the germline V gene, CDR1 is WSHSY and CDR2 is SAAADI. After removal of 6 bases from V and 2 bases from J, the junction contained 9 bases not matched to a gene. The CDR3 spells CASRVPQTGNYGYTF. In DNA, the CDR3 is TGCGCCAGCAGGGTACCGCAGACAGGGAACTATGGCTACACCTTC.

V usage is TRBV6-2 or TRBV6-3 and J usage is TRBJ2-3, with 7 bases aligning to TRBD1. CDR1 is MNHEY, CDR2 SVGEGT, per germline. After removal of 6 bases from V and 5 bases from J, the junction contained 8 bases not matched to a gene. The CDR3 has 14 amino acids. The CDR3 DNA reads TGTGCCAGCAGGGGGGCTTACAGGGGAGATACGCAGTATTTT. The encoded protein is CASRGAYRGDTQYF.

V gene TRBV11-2 combines with J gene TRBJ2-7, with D perhaps given as TRBD1 or TRBD2 (5 bases each). The CDR3 consists of 14 residues. Trimming took 5 bases from V and 9 from J, leaving 20 bases between them. Germline V CDR1 and CDR2: SGHAT, FQNNGV. The CDR3 nucleotides read TGTGCCAGCAGCCTAGTGGGGACGGACAACGTGCAGTACTTC. Translated, it gives CASSLVGTDNVQYF.

The chain recombines TRBV12-3 or TRBV12-4 with TRBJ2-1; D might be TRBD1 or TRBD2, each matching 7 bases. V lost 7 bases and J 3 bases, leaving 16 bases between the germline ends. The CDR3 sequence is 15 residues long. The CDR3 spells CASKPGGGRYNEQFF. Written as DNA, the CDR3 is TGTGCCAGCAAACCAGGGGGGGGCCGCTACAATGAGCAGTTCTTC.

This clonotype has more than one count but fewer than ten. The CDR3, as DNA: TGTGCCAGCAGCGTAGCGGGAATCAGCACCGGGGAGCTGTTTTTT. It specifies CASSVAGISTGELFF. This chain links TRBV9 with TRBJ2-2; a possible D gene is TRBD2 (5 bases). V was trimmed by 0 bases and J by 4 bases, leaving 10 bases between them. Germline V lookup: CDR1 SGDLS, CDR2 YYNGEE. This CDR3 is 15 amino acids long.

V usage is TRBV12-3 or TRBV12-4 and J usage is TRBJ2-2; possible D gene TRBD1, 7 bases. The CDR3 runs 15 residues. V lost 4 bases and J 7 bases, leaving 16 bases between the germline ends. CDR3: CASSYSQGGGGELFF. The DNA for the CDR3 is TGTGCCAGCAGTTATTCCCAGGGGGGAGGCGGGGAGCTGTTTTTT.

This clonotype was seen at least ten times. The CDR3 bases are TGTGCCAGCAGTTCTGCGGACAGTATGAACACTGAAGCTTTCTTT. Its protein product is CASSSADSMNTEAFF. V is TRBV27 and J is TRBJ1-1, with a tentative D call TRBD1 (6 bases). The CDR3 is made up of 15 amino acids. Trimming left V 4 bases short and J 0 bases short, with 12 bases between. The V gene's germline CDR1 is MNHEY and CDR2 SMNVEV (reference sequence).